This T cell receptor (beta chain) is from a study of patients and donors after allogeneic stem cell transplantation. The CDR3 has 15 residues. Germline V gene data show CDR1 as MNHEY and CDR2 as SVGEGT. Trimming took off 4 bases at V and 7 bases at J, with 14 bases between the two ends. Via MiXCR, TCRdb re-called the RT-PCR reads, giving one row per CDR3 protein. This table holds fewer than 180,000 distinct CDR3 sequences, about a third found once. Sequencing was carried out using blood, either unsorted or a sorted T cell fraction (not recorded which). V is TRBV6-2 or TRBV6-3 and J is TRBJ1-6; D not resolved. The TCR was taken from a human donor who was either an allogeneic HSCT recipient or a stem cell or donor lymphocyte infusion donor (not recorded which). It is not recorded whose cells these are; they may come from a transplant donor. Here the CDR3 DNA reads TGTGCCAGCAGTTTTGACGGGGAAGTCAATTCACCCCTCCACTTT. Its protein is CASSFDGEVNSPLHF.